Listed below are T cell receptor beta chains from one sample, sequenced in a study of blood T cell repertoires in COVID-19. The table came from immunoSEQ multiplex PCR; TCRdb's copy has only in-frame clones and leaves some out. The sample lists 200,000 to 250,000 clones, around 88% occurring once. Sequenced input: peripheral blood. Receptors originate from a man aged 80 or over with acute or convalescent COVID-19. Both conserved end residues are part of each CDR3. Each record gives: CDR3 length, clone size, V gene, J gene, CDR3 protein. For some rows the clone size is stated as once, few or many, or as a class when expanded; others skip it.

CDR3 length: 13; clone size: NA; V gene: TRBV5-4; J gene: TRBJ1-3; CDR3 protein: CASSIIQGNTIYF
CDR3 length: 14; clone size: NA; V gene: TRBV28; J gene: TRBJ1-2; CDR3 protein: CATPAEGAGYGYTF
CDR3 length: 13; clone size: NA; V gene: TRBV3-1/TRBV3-2; J gene: TRBJ2-4; CDR3 protein: CASSSYNKNIQYF
CDR3 length: 16; clone size: NA; V gene: TRBV7-9; J gene: TRBJ2-1; CDR3 protein: CASSLGEGNPYNEQFF
CDR3 length: 13; clone size: NA; V gene: TRBV6-2/TRBV6-3; J gene: TRBJ1-2; CDR3 protein: CASSYEESYGYTF
CDR3 length: 13; clone size: NA; V gene: TRBV5-1; J gene: TRBJ1-2; CDR3 protein: CASSPTGNYGYTF
CDR3 length: 14; clone size: NA; V gene: TRBV7-3; J gene: TRBJ2-1; CDR3 protein: CASSLGLAYNEQFF
CDR3 length: 14; clone size: NA; V gene: TRBV5-6; J gene: TRBJ1-2; CDR3 protein: CASSFKDRVGGYTF
CDR3 length: 14; clone size: NA; V gene: TRBV7-3; J gene: TRBJ2-3; CDR3 protein: CASSLAGGKDTQYF
CDR3 length: 14; clone size: NA; V gene: TRBV7-7; J gene: TRBJ2-2; CDR3 protein: CASGKRPNTGELFF
CDR3 length: 16; clone size: NA; V gene: TRBV18; J gene: TRBJ1-1; CDR3 protein: CASSPPEAGMNTEAFF
CDR3 length: 13; clone size: once; V gene: TRBV29-1; J gene: TRBJ2-1; CDR3 protein: CSARGGSYNEQFF
CDR3 length: 14; clone size: NA; V gene: TRBV4-3; J gene: TRBJ1-5; CDR3 protein: CASSQKLADQPQHF
CDR3 length: 15; clone size: NA; V gene: TRBV6-2/TRBV6-3; J gene: TRBJ2-5; CDR3 protein: CASSPGTSGVETQYF
CDR3 length: 14; clone size: few; V gene: TRBV6-5; J gene: TRBJ2-1; CDR3 protein: CASRQTGDGNEQFF
CDR3 length: 15; clone size: NA; V gene: TRBV9; J gene: TRBJ2-2; CDR3 protein: CASSVQGWLTGELFF
CDR3 length: 13; clone size: NA; V gene: TRBV28; J gene: TRBJ1-2; CDR3 protein: CATRGAATYGYTF
CDR3 length: 16; clone size: NA; V gene: TRBV27; J gene: TRBJ2-5; CDR3 protein: CASSSLAGAKQETQYF
CDR3 length: 14; clone size: NA; V gene: TRBV5-6; J gene: TRBJ1-2; CDR3 protein: CASSQGTVTYGYTF
CDR3 length: 13; clone size: NA; V gene: TRBV7-2; J gene: TRBJ2-7; CDR3 protein: CASSTSGDYEQYF
CDR3 length: 14; clone size: NA; V gene: TRBV19; J gene: TRBJ1-6; CDR3 protein: CASSVTGGNSPLHF
CDR3 length: 16; clone size: NA; V gene: TRBV18; J gene: TRBJ1-6; CDR3 protein: CASSPTAGGMNSPLHF
CDR3 length: 14; clone size: NA; V gene: TRBV3-1/TRBV3-2; J gene: TRBJ1-5; CDR3 protein: CASSIGTENQPQHF
CDR3 length: 13; clone size: few; V gene: TRBV14; J gene: TRBJ1-5; CDR3 protein: CASSQSGDQPQHF
CDR3 length: 14; clone size: once; V gene: TRBV5-1; J gene: TRBJ1-4; CDR3 protein: CASSFQGSREKLFF
CDR3 length: 18; clone size: NA; V gene: TRBV27; J gene: TRBJ2-2; CDR3 protein: CASSFGGARILNTGELFF
CDR3 length: 13; clone size: NA; V gene: TRBV28; J gene: TRBJ1-2; CDR3 protein: CASNKGPNYGYTF
CDR3 length: 18; clone size: NA; V gene: TRBV15; J gene: TRBJ2-4; CDR3 protein: CATSRDQARGPAKNIQYF
CDR3 length: 16; clone size: once; V gene: TRBV7-2; J gene: TRBJ2-3; CDR3 protein: CASSLEAGGSTDTQYF
CDR3 length: 17; clone size: NA; V gene: TRBV4-1; J gene: TRBJ1-1; CDR3 protein: CASSQDPGHHSNTEAFF
CDR3 length: 15; clone size: NA; V gene: TRBV4-1; J gene: TRBJ1-6; CDR3 protein: CASSQGAGYNSPLHF
CDR3 length: 15; clone size: once; V gene: TRBV2; J gene: TRBJ2-2; CDR3 protein: CASSDRGLNTGELFF